The 19 T cell receptor beta chains below all came from one sample that was sequenced in a study of OX40 agonist ivuxolimab in advanced cancers. The assay was immunoSEQ multiplex PCR, and TCRdb's table has in-frame clones only and misses some. The table records about 26,000 clones, more than 75% of them present only once. Sequenced here: CD4+ or CD8+ T cells sorted from blood, sampled in a trial of the OX40 agonist ivuxolimab. These receptors were collected from an adult with an advanced solid tumor such as melanoma, head and neck, liver or kidney cancer.

This clone was picked up a small number of times. The chain links TRBV11-3 to TRBJ2-3; D is unclear. Looked up from germline, CDR1 is SGHNT and CDR2 is YENEEA. Trimming removed 2 bases from V and 6 bases from J, with 6 bases in between. This CDR3 is 12 amino acids long. For the CDR3, the DNA is TGTGCCAGCAGCTTAATAGGGGATACGCAGTATTTT. Translation: CASSLIGDTQYF.

This chain uses TRBV7-9 with TRBJ2-1; 8 bases line up with TRBD1. The junction had 10 bases not matched to a gene; V was cut back by 5 bases and J by 4 bases. CDR1 is SEHNR, CDR2 FQNEAQ, per germline (reference sequence). The CDR3 is 16 amino acids. Written as DNA, the CDR3 is TGTGCCAGCAGCCCCAGTGGCAGGGGGCCGTACAATGAGCAGTTCTTC. This codes for CASSPSGRGPYNEQFF.

The V gene is TRBV7-8, the J gene TRBJ1-5; D is perhaps TRBD1 (6 bases). This CDR3 spans 15 amino acids. Germline loops: CDR1 SGHVS, CDR2 FQNEAQ. V lost 5 bases and J 3 bases, leaving 14 bases between the germline ends. The CDR3 region is CASSRWTAANQPQHF. In DNA form, the CDR3 reads TGTGCCAGCAGCAGGTGGACAGCCGCCAATCAGCCCCAGCATTTT. Full variable domain (missing parts from reference TRBV7-8 and TRBJ1-5): GAGVSQSPRYKVAKRGQDVALRCDPISGHVSLFWYQQALGQGPEFLTYFQNEAQLDKSGLPSDRFFAERPEGSVSTLKIQRTQQEDSAVYLCASSRWTAANQPQHFGDGTRLSIL.

The chain links TRBV2 to TRBJ2-1, with TRBD1 matching over 8 bases. This CDR3 contains 14 residues. The junction had 7 bases not matched to a gene; V was cut back by 10 bases and J by 2 bases. Germline V gives CDR1 SNHLY, CDR2 FYNNEI. The CDR3 spells CATNPGQAYNEQFF. Here the CDR3 DNA reads TGTGCCACCAACCCGGGACAGGCCTACAATGAGCAGTTCTTC.

The chain combines TRBV9 with TRBJ2-5; D gene uncertain. The CDR3 runs to 14 residues. Between the trimmed V and J ends, which lost 0 bases and 2 bases, there was a span of 8 bases. CDR1 SGDLS and CDR2 YYNGEE come from the germline V gene. DNA for the CDR3: TGTGCCAGCAGCGTAGACGCAGAACAAGAGACCCAGTACTTC. Encoded protein: CASSVDAEQETQYF.

V and J are TRBV21-1 and TRBJ2-7; the DNA was not compared with TRBD2, the D call given in the table. TRBV21-1 is listed as a pseudogene. This CDR3 has 21 amino acids. The CDR3 reads CASSKVSGQCRPGGQVYEQYF. CDR3 DNA sequence: TGTGCCAGCAGCAAAGTCTCCGGTCAGTGCCGCCCCGGGGGGCAAGTCTACGAGCAGTACTTC.

The chain uses TRBV9 and TRBJ2-5; D remains ambiguous. Trimming removed 4 bases at V and 4 bases at J, with 17 bases between. The germline gives CDR1 SGDLS, CDR2 YYNGEE. The CDR3 consists of 15 residues. This CDR3 reads CASSPTSRPTETQYF. For the CDR3, the DNA is TGTGCCAGCAGCCCCACGTCGAGGCCGACAGAGACCCAGTACTTC.

This chain connects TRBV19 to TRBJ1-2; the D is unclear. CDR3 length equals 12 residues. CDR1 and CDR2 from the germline V gene are LNHDA and SQIVND (reference sequence). Trimming removed 5 bases at V and 3 bases at J, with 7 bases between. CDR3 region: CASSFADYGYTF. The CDR3 DNA follows: TGTGCCAGTAGTTTCGCGGACTATGGCTACACCTTC. Complete variable domain (other parts from reference TRBV19 and TRBJ1-2): DGGITQSPKYLFRKEGQNVTLSCEQNLNHDAMYWYRQDPGQGLRLIYYSQIVNDFQKGDIAEGYSVSREKKESFPLTVTSAQKNPTAFYLCASSFADYGYTFGSGTRLTVV.

The V and J genes are TRBV9 and TRBJ2-5; 8 bases align to TRBD1. The CDR3 runs to 16 residues. Germline values: CDR1 SGDLS, CDR2 YYNGEE. Trimming at V came to 4 bases and at J to 5 bases, leaving 13 bases not matched to a gene. The CDR3, as DNA: TGTGCCAGCAGCACTGCGGACAGGGACGACGTGGAGACCCAGTACTTC. This codes for CASSTADRDDVETQYF. The whole variable domain, remainder taken from reference TRBV9 and TRBJ2-5, is DSGVTQTPKHLITATGQRVTLRCSPRSGDLSVYWYQQSLDQGLQFLIQYYNGEERAKGNILERFSAQQFPDLHSELNLSSLELGDSALYFCASSTADRDDVETQYFGPGTRLLVL.

This chain joins TRBV4-3 and TRBJ2-7, with 9 bases identical to TRBD2. Trimming removed 1 base from V and 3 bases from J; junction bases left unmatched: 7. The germline V gene encodes CDR1 LGHNA and CDR2 YSLEER. The CDR3 is 16 amino acids. CDR3 nucleotides: TGCGCCAGCAGCCAAGCGATTAGCGGGAGATTCTACGAGCAGTACTTC. Its protein is CASSQAISGRFYEQYF.

The chain recombines TRBV5-8 with TRBJ1-1; 8 bases are a match to TRBD1. The ends lost 5 bases at V and 0 bases at J; junction bases unmatched: 3. Germline lookup yields CDR1 SGHTS and CDR2 YDEGEE. This CDR3 contains 14 residues. The CDR3 nucleotides read TGTGCCAGCAGATCGACAGGGGTGAACACTGAAGCTTTCTTT. Translated, it gives CASRSTGVNTEAFF. The whole variable domain, remainder taken from reference TRBV5-8 and TRBJ1-1, is EAGVTQSPTHLIKTRGQQATLRCSPISGHTSVYWYQQALGLGLQFLLWYDEGEERNRGNFPPRFSGRQFPNYSSELNVNALELEDSALYLCASRSTGVNTEAFFGQGTRLTVV.

J is TRBJ2-1 and V is TRBV7-3; D is tentatively TRBD1 or TRBD2 (5 bases each). Germline loops: CDR1 SGHTA, CDR2 FQGTGA. V lost 9 bases and J 8 bases, leaving 23 bases between the germline ends. This CDR3 is built from 15 residues. The CDR3 here is CASSVGTGFGDEQFF. CDR3 nucleotide sequence: TGTGCCAGTTCCGTCGGGACCGGGTTTGGGGATGAGCAGTTCTTC.

J is TRBJ1-3 and V is TRBV4-2; D remains ambiguous. Germline loops: CDR1 LGHNA, CDR2 YNFKEQ. Trimming pared 4 bases from V and 0 bases from J, leaving 7 bases between. This CDR3 has 14 residues. The CDR3 here is CASSPDYSGNTIYF. The CDR3 nucleotides read TGTGCCAGCAGCCCCGATTACTCTGGAAACACCATATATTTT.

The chain joins TRBV7-9 to TRBJ2-3, with unresolved D. Germline values: CDR1 SEHNR, CDR2 FQNEAQ (reference sequence). CDR3 length equals 12 residues. V was pared by 6 bases and J by 4 bases, with 8 bases between. CDR3 in amino acids: CASSYEPDTQYF. CDR3 bases: TGTGCCAGCAGTTACGAGCCAGATACGCAGTATTTT. Full variable domain (missing parts from reference TRBV7-9 and TRBJ2-3): DTGVSQNPRHKITKRGQNVTFRCDPISEHNRLYWYRQTLGQGPEFLTYFQNEAQLEKSRLLSDRFSAERPKGSFSTLEIQRTEQGDSAMYLCASSYEPDTQYFGPGTRLTVL.

This chain uses TRBV2 with TRBJ2-3; D gene unclear. This CDR3 spans 11 amino acids. The germline V gene has CDR1 SNHLY and CDR2 FYNNEI. Trimming shortened V by 11 bases and J by 5 bases, and 11 bases separated the two germline ends. The CDR3 here is CAGLGGDTQYF. The CDR3 DNA follows: TGTGCCGGTCTAGGTGGAGATACGCAGTATTTT.

By share, this clone ranks as medium-sized. The genes are TRBV9 and TRBJ2-7; D possibly uses TRBD1 or TRBD2 (5 bases each). Trimming cost V 0 bases and J 3 bases, with 10 bases left between them. The CDR3 contains 14 residues. The V gene's germline CDR1 is SGDLS and CDR2 YYNGEE. CDR3 residues: CASSVGDGLYEQYF. CDR3 sequence (DNA): TGTGCCAGCAGCGTAGGGGACGGACTCTACGAGCAGTACTTC. The full variable domain, rest sourced from reference TRBV9 and TRBJ2-7, is DSGVTQTPKHLITATGQRVTLRCSPRSGDLSVYWYQQSLDQGLQFLIQYYNGEERAKGNILERFSAQQFPDLHSELNLSSLELGDSALYFCASSVGDGLYEQYFGPGTRLTVT.

This rearrangement joins TRBV6-5 to TRBJ1-1; D is unclear. V dropped 1 base and J dropped 3 bases, with 6 bases sitting between them. Germline loops: CDR1 MNHEY, CDR2 SVGAGI. The CDR3 is made up of 13 amino acids. The CDR3 spells CASSYFQDTEAFF. The DNA of the CDR3 is TGTGCCAGCAGTTACTTTCAGGACACTGAAGCTTTCTTT.

The V gene is TRBV5-5, the J gene TRBJ2-7, with TRBD2 matching 8 bases. CDR1 and CDR2 (germline): SGHKS, YYEKEE (reference sequence). The CDR3 spans 15 residues. Trimming removed 4 bases from V and 2 bases from J; junction bases left unmatched: 8. CDR3 bases: TGTGCCAGCAGCCTCAAGCGGGAGCGGCCCTACGAGCAGTACTTC. It encodes CASSLKRERPYEQYF.

V is TRBV6-5 and J is TRBJ2-2, with D tentatively TRBD2 (5 bases). Trimming removed 0 bases at V and 7 bases at J, with 12 bases between. This CDR3 has 15 amino acids. Germline V gene lookup returns CDR1 MNHEY and CDR2 SVGAGI. The CDR3 coding sequence is TGTGCCAGCAGTTACTCGACAACTAGTCTCGGGGAGCTGTTTTTT. This gives the protein CASSYSTTSLGELFF.